The rows below give T cell receptor beta chains drawn from one sample of a study of T-cell memory formation after mild COVID-19. One entry per CDR3 protein, called by TCRdb with MiXCR from the 5' RACE reads. The sample has around 220,000 distinct CDR3 sequences, around 17% seen once. Sequenced sample: PBMCs or a T cell subset sorted from them (not recorded which). All receptors come from a man younger than 35 who had mild COVID-19 (a few samples of this study predate the infection). Cell type and time point are not known. Each CDR3 is given with its conserved first and last residue. D genes are given only for firm matches. Size tells how often a clone was seen (once, few, many) or the class of an expanded clone, and some rows leave it out.

J gene | clone size | D gene | V gene | CDR3 protein | CDR3 DNA
TRBJ1-6 | few | NA | TRBV5-1 | CASSLEGIAYNSPLHF | TGCGCCAGCAGCTTGGAAGGGATTGCCTATAATTCACCCCTCCACTTT
TRBJ2-7 | NA | NA | TRBV12-3/TRBV12-4 | CASSFSGASYEQYF | TGTGCCAGCAGTTTCAGTGGGGCCTCCTACGAGCAGTACTTC
TRBJ2-5 | NA | NA | TRBV6-6 | CASSRDTQPQETQYF | TGTGCCAGCAGCCGGGACACCCAACCCCAAGAGACCCAGTACTTC
TRBJ2-3 | NA | NA | TRBV7-2 | CASSLSGAPTQYF | TGTGCCAGCAGCTTGTCCGGGGCGCCAACGCAGTATTTT
TRBJ1-1 | many | NA | TRBV12-3/TRBV12-4 | CASSLSRAWLTGLNTEAFF | TGTGCCAGCAGTTTAAGTCGAGCGTGGCTCACAGGCTTGAACACTGAAGCTTTCTTT
TRBJ2-3 | few | TRBD1 | TRBV5-1 | CASIAGQGTDTQYF | TGCGCCAGCATCGCCGGACAGGGGACAGATACGCAGTATTTT
TRBJ1-1 | NA | TRBD1 | TRBV5-1 | CASSGTGDRTTEAFF | TGCGCCAGCAGCGGCACAGGGGATCGAACCACTGAAGCTTTCTTT
TRBJ2-2 | NA | NA | TRBV9 | CASSVTRGGELFF | TGTGCCAGCAGCGTGACTAGGGGCGGGGAGCTGTTTTTT
TRBJ2-3 | few | NA | TRBV20-1 | CSAYATRIDTQYF | TGCAGTGCTTACGCCACCCGGATAGATACGCAGTATTTT
TRBJ1-5 | NA | NA | TRBV18 | CASSESGGYQPQHF | TGTGCCAGCTCAGAGAGTGGGGGGTATCAGCCCCAGCATTTT
TRBJ2-1 | NA | TRBD2 | TRBV2 | CASTDLGLAYNEQFF | TGTGCCAGCACCGACCTGGGACTAGCGTACAATGAGCAGTTCTTC
TRBJ1-4 | NA | NA | TRBV7-2 | CASSQRTIGEKLFF | TGTGCCAGCAGCCAAAGGACTATCGGTGAAAAACTGTTTTTT
TRBJ1-3 | few | TRBD1 | TRBV2 | CASRQGSGNTIYF | TGTGCCAGCCGACAGGGATCTGGAAACACCATATATTTT
TRBJ1-3 | NA | NA | TRBV7-6 | CASSLVTGMGPTGNTIYF | TGTGCCAGCAGCTTGGTAACAGGGATGGGTCCGACCGGAAACACCATATATTTT
TRBJ1-6 | NA | TRBD1 | TRBV28 | CASSASQGAGLNSPLHF | TGTGCCAGCAGTGCCTCACAGGGGGCTGGTTTGAATTCACCCCTCCACTTT
TRBJ2-5 | few | NA | TRBV20-1 | CSAAGNRETQYF | TGCAGTGCCGCAGGGAATCGAGAGACCCAGTACTTC
TRBJ1-2 | NA | NA | TRBV6-1 | CASSYSLANYGYTF | TGTGCCAGCAGCTACAGTCTAGCTAACTATGGCTACACCTTC
TRBJ2-3 | few | TRBD1 | TRBV27 | CASSLTPGQGARDTQYF | TGTGCCAGCAGTTTAACCCCGGGACAGGGGGCGCGAGATACGCAGTATTTT
TRBJ1-5 | few | TRBD1 | TRBV28 | CASSFGGARGNQPQHF | TGTGCCAGCAGTTTTGGCGGGGCCAGGGGGAATCAGCCCCAGCATTTT
TRBJ2-5 | NA | TRBD2 | TRBV20-1 | CSAPGLAGGLPQETQYF | TGCAGTGCTCCGGGACTAGCGGGGGGCCTCCCTCAAGAGACCCAGTACTTC
TRBJ2-1 | NA | TRBD2 | TRBV29-1 | CSVPSGGNEQFF | TGCAGCGTTCCTAGCGGGGGAAATGAGCAGTTCTTC
TRBJ2-4 | many | NA | TRBV6-5 | CASSYSGRWNKNIQYF | TGTGCCAGCAGTTACTCCGGACGGTGGAATAAAAACATTCAGTACTTC
TRBJ1-1 | NA | TRBD1 | TRBV3-1 | CASSPRHRGKEAFF | TGTGCCAGCAGCCCGAGACACAGGGGGAAGGAAGCTTTCTTT
TRBJ1-2 | NA | TRBD1 | TRBV9 | CASSRTGAYNYGYTF | TGTGCCAGCAGCCGAACAGGGGCGTATAACTATGGCTACACCTTC
TRBJ1-1 | few | NA | TRBV7-2 | CASSLTTATEAFF | TGTGCCAGCAGCCTGACGACAGCCACTGAAGCTTTCTTT
TRBJ2-2 | NA | NA | TRBV7-7 | CASSPAGQNTGELFF | TGTGCTAGCAGCCCCGCCGGGCAGAACACCGGGGAGCTGTTTTTT
TRBJ2-2 | few | TRBD1 | TRBV23-1 | CASSQGAIGELFF | TGCGCCAGCAGCCAGGGGGCGATCGGGGAGCTGTTTTTT
TRBJ2-3 | NA | NA | TRBV5-4 | CASSPGSADTQYF | TGTGCCAGCAGCCCAGGGTCCGCCGATACGCAGTATTTT
TRBJ2-3 | few | NA | TRBV5-1 | CASSYAPGGDADTQYF | TGCGCCAGCAGCTATGCCCCAGGGGGGGACGCAGATACGCAGTATTTT
TRBJ2-3 | NA | NA | TRBV20-1 | CSARDPGHKTDTQYF | TGCAGTGCTAGAGATCCGGGACACAAAACAGATACGCAGTATTTT
TRBJ1-5 | NA | NA | TRBV20-1 | CSARSPGADNQPQHF | TGCAGTGCTCGTTCCCCCGGGGCGGACAATCAGCCCCAGCATTTT
TRBJ2-1 | few | TRBD2 | TRBV6-2/TRBV6-3 | CASSSKTGTTYNEQFF | TGTGCCAGCAGCTCGAAGACCGGGACTACCTACAATGAGCAGTTCTTC